The clone carrying this T cell receptor beta chain was seen only a few times. The target antigen is unknown. The authors ran a second PCR of about 6 to 12 cycles using a sample-barcoded 5' primer and a J-beta primer mix. MiXCR, run by TCRdb on the 5' RACE reads, gives a single entry per CDR3 protein. The sample consists of about 800,000 distinct CDR3 sequences, 20% to 25% of them appearing once. The record originates from a study of blood T cells in healthy people across ages. The CDR3 runs 14 residues. The V end was cut by 4 bases, the J end by 0 bases, with 12 bases between. Germline CDR1 and CDR2: SQVTM and ANQGSEA. General study results and limits: CMV status of donors was unknown, possibly confounding expanded clonotype changes.

This sample also appeared in a second study, on T cells of mothers and their children.

The sequenced material came from blood. This TCR was recovered from a boy younger than 18 in good health. The chain employs TRBV29-1 and TRBJ1-1, with D perhaps TRBD1 (6 bases). CDR3 in amino acids: CSVGAGTLNTEAFF. The CDR3 nucleotides read TGCAGCGTTGGCGCCGGGACACTGAACACTGAAGCTTTCTTT.